What follows is one TCR beta chain and its context. These data are taken from a study of blood T cell repertoires in COVID-19. Study background: Whether acute or convalescent, the COVID-19 samples came from the United States, Italy and Spain. PBMCs, B-cell-depleted T cells, or T cells provided the cDNA or gDNA that made up the material.

The authors' processing: Estimates of nucleated cell counts were drawn from the amplification of reference gene primers. The data were produced by immunoSEQ multiplex PCR, yet TCRdb's version contains in-frame clones alone and is incomplete. That table furnishes V, J and clone size, whereas the DNA furnished D and trimming. The sample lists some 200,000 clones, around 87% occurring once. V lost 5 bases and J lost 4, with 14 bases in between. Per the germline V gene, CDR1 is SGHTA and CDR2 is FQGNSA. The CDR3 totals 15 residues. This sequence was found in a middle-aged man with active or convalescent COVID-19. The chain uses TRBV7-2 and TRBJ1-4; perhaps TRBD1 as D (5 bases). Sequenced sample: peripheral blood. The CDR3 protein is CASSTTGLINEKLFF. In nucleotides, the CDR3 is TGTGCCAGCAGCACCACGGGACTCATTAATGAAAAACTGTTTTTT.